The 6 T cell receptor beta chains given below trace back to one sample, sequenced in a study of cytomegalovirus exposure and HLA in healthy donors. PCR used 60 Vbeta primers and 13 Jbeta primers. Assay used: immunoSEQ multiplex PCR; TCRdb lists only in-frame clones, some missing. The sample has about 170,000 clones, around 80% seen once. Sequencing was performed on PBMCs. Receptors originate from a young man in good health and CMV-seronegative.

This clone was seen a few times. V is TRBV5-8 and J is TRBJ1-5; 7 nucleotides line up with TRBD1. The CDR3 contains 14 residues. The germline CDR1 and CDR2 sequences are SGHTS and YDEGEE. Trimming at V came to 3 bases and at J to 7 bases, leaving 7 bases not matched to a gene. In nucleotides, the CDR3 is TGTGCCAGCAGCTCCAGACAGGGAGGCCAGCCCCAGCATTTT. Translated, it gives CASSSRQGGQPQHF.

This chain joins TRBV27 and TRBJ2-1; 9 bases are shared with TRBD2. The CDR3 runs 16 residues. Germline CDR1 reads MNHEY; CDR2 reads SMNVEV (reference sequence). Unmatched junction bases numbered 13, after V lost 8 bases and J lost 5 bases. The CDR3 loop reads CASLGVGTSRHNEQFF. DNA for the CDR3: TGTGCCAGCCTCGGGGTGGGGACTAGCAGACACAATGAGCAGTTCTTC.

The chain has TRBV18 and TRBJ2-5; TRBD1 aligns across 9 bases. Trimming at V came to 2 bases and at J to 5 bases, leaving 6 bases not matched to a gene. The CDR3 runs to 15 residues. The germline CDR1 and CDR2 sequences are KGHSH and LQKENI. CDR3 in amino acids: CASSPKQGAGETQYF. DNA of the CDR3: TGTGCCAGCTCACCAAAACAGGGGGCCGGGGAGACCCAGTACTTC. The whole variable domain, remainder taken from reference TRBV18 and TRBJ2-5, is NAGVMQNPRHLVRRRGQEARLRCSPMKGHSHVYWYRQLPEEGLKFMVYLQKENIIDESGMPKERFSAEFPKEGPSILRIQQVVRGDSAAYFCASSPKQGAGETQYFGPGTRLLVL.

The chain uses TRBV9 and TRBJ2-2; the D is unclear. V lost 3 bases and J 3 bases, leaving 6 bases between the germline ends. This CDR3 is 13 amino acids long. The germline CDR1 and CDR2 sequences are SGDLS and YYNGEE. The CDR3 DNA is TGTGCCAGCAGCGACGGAGACACCGGGGAGCTGTTTTTT. Residues: CASSDGDTGELFF. The complete variable domain, with remaining parts taken from reference TRBV9 and TRBJ2-2, reads DSGVTQTPKHLITATGQRVTLRCSPRSGDLSVYWYQQSLDQGLQFLIQYYNGEERAKGNILERFSAQQFPDLHSELNLSSLELGDSALYFCASSDGDTGELFFGEGSRLTVL.

The chain employs TRBV9 and TRBJ2-5, with D unclear. The germline V and J ends were trimmed by 0 bases and 4 bases, with 13 bases remaining between them. Germline-derived CDR1 and CDR2 are SGDLS and YYNGEE. CDR3 length equals 15 residues. This CDR3 reads CASSVVPASSETQYF. For the CDR3, the DNA is TGTGCCAGCAGCGTAGTGCCAGCGAGCTCAGAGACCCAGTACTTC.

J is TRBJ1-6 and V is TRBV6-1, with D unresolved. This CDR3 spans 14 amino acids. The V gene's germline CDR1 is MNHNS and CDR2 SASEGT. V dropped 6 bases and J dropped 5 bases, with 11 bases sitting between them. As DNA, the CDR3 is TGTGCCAGCAGCCCCGCCGGTAATAATTCACCCCTCCACTTT. It specifies CASSPAGNNSPLHF.